The 5 T cell receptor beta chains in this list originate from one sample, sequenced in a study of cytotoxic CD8 clonotypes in ibrutinib-treated CLL. Assay used: immunoSEQ multiplex PCR; TCRdb lists only in-frame clones, some missing. The sample has around 310,000 clones, around four fifths seen once. The sequencing here drew on PBMCs, taken before ibrutinib treatment. The receptors derive from a human donor with chronic lymphocytic leukemia.

The rearrangement joins TRBV4-3 to TRBJ2-7, with D uncertain. Germline CDR1 reads LGHNA; CDR2 reads YSLEER. The V gene lost 5 bases and the J gene lost 1 base, with 15 bases spanning the gap. The CDR3 consists of 15 residues. The DNA of the CDR3 is TGCGCCAGCAGCGCAGATCCCATGGGATCCTACGAGCAGTACTTC. It codes for CASSADPMGSYEQYF.

V gene TRBV28 combines with J gene TRBJ1-4; 9 bases align to TRBD1. This CDR3 is built from 17 residues. The V gene end was trimmed by 5 bases and the J gene end by 1 base; junction bases not matched to a gene: 8. Per the germline V gene, CDR1 is MDHEN and CDR2 is SYDVKM. CDR3 coding DNA: TGTGCCAGCAGTGCCGAAACAGGGGGCCAAACTAATGAAAAACTGTTTTTT. Translating gives CASSAETGGQTNEKLFF.

This clone was observed a single time. This chain links TRBV5-4 with TRBJ2-1; 8 nucleotides line up with TRBD2. V gave up 2 bases and J gave up 8 bases; unmatched junction bases: 9. The CDR3 sequence is 15 residues long. Germline CDR1 is SGHNT and CDR2 is YYREEE (reference sequence). The CDR3 reads CASSLPGGKSDEQFF. The CDR3 DNA is TGTGCCAGCAGCTTACCGGGAGGGAAGAGCGATGAGCAGTTCTTC.

The gene calls are TRBV4-3 and TRBJ2-7; 12 positions match TRBD2. The CDR3 consists of 18 residues. In germline, CDR1 is LGHNA, CDR2 YSLEER. V was pared by 0 bases and J by 2 bases, with 8 bases of the junction left unmatched. The CDR3 sequence is CASSQDLTSGRPTYEQYF. CDR3 nucleotides: TGCGCCAGCAGCCAAGATCTTACTAGCGGGAGGCCAACCTACGAGCAGTACTTC.

The rearrangement uses TRBV4-3 and TRBJ2-6; D is uncertain. Germline V gene data show CDR1 as LGHNA and CDR2 as YSLEER. The V end was cut by 1 base, the J end by 6 bases, with 7 bases between. CDR3 length: 14 residues. DNA of the CDR3: TGCGCCAGCAGCCAAGGACGGCAGGCCAACGTCCTGACTTTC. Amino acids: CASSQGRQANVLTF.